A selection of T cell receptor beta chains follows, all from one sample in a study of blood T cell repertoires in COVID-19. Produced via immunoSEQ multiplex PCR; TCRdb's table is partial and in-frame only. In the table there are fewer than 80,000 clones, 84% of which are singletons. Sequencing was carried out using peripheral blood. The receptors here all came from a man aged 50-60 years with COVID-19, enrolled during active disease. The CDR3 runs from the conserved cysteine through the conserved F or W. D genes are given only for firm matches. The listing skips clone size in some rows; elsewhere it reads once, few, many or a size class.

d_call clone_size j_call v_call cdr3_nt cdr3_aa
TRBD2 NA TRBJ2-1 TRBV9 TGTGCCAGCAGCGCCCCCCTAGCGGGGGGTTATAATGAGCAGTTCTTC CASSAPLAGGYNEQFF
TRBD1 NA TRBJ2-5 TRBV2 TGTGCCAGCAGCGAACAGGGGGGACTTCAAGAGACCCAGTACTTC CASSEQGGLQETQYF
NA NA TRBJ1-3 TRBV9 TGTGCCAGCAGCGTAGGGAGATCCTCTGGAAACACCATATATTTT CASSVGRSSGNTIYF
NA NA TRBJ1-3 TRBV7-3 TGTGCCAGCAGCTTGGACTCCTTCTCTGGAAACACCATATATTTT CASSLDSFSGNTIYF
TRBD1 NA TRBJ1-2 TRBV25-1 TGTGCCAGCAGGCGACAGGGATCAGATGGCTACACCTTC CASRRQGSDGYTF
NA NA TRBJ1-2 TRBV6-6 TGTGCCAGCAGTACAGGGTCTGATGGCTACACCTTC CASSTGSDGYTF
NA NA TRBJ2-5 TRBV5-1 TGCGCCAGCAGCTTGGGGGTGCGGGGAGAGACCCAGTACTTC CASSLGVRGETQYF
NA NA TRBJ1-1 TRBV10-1 TGCGCCAGCAGTGACTCCACGACTCAGGGGAAGAGAACTGAAGCTTTCTTT CASSDSTTQGKRTEAFF
NA once TRBJ1-2 TRBV9 TGTGCCAGCAGCGTATCCCTTAAGACAGGCGACTCCCTTACCTATGGCTACACCTTC CASSVSLKTGDSLTYGYTF
NA NA TRBJ1-4 TRBV15 TGTGCCACCAGCAGAGATAAGGGGGTTGCAACTAATGAAAAACTGTTTTTT CATSRDKGVATNEKLFF
NA NA TRBJ1-1 TRBV6-4 TGTGCCAGCAGTGAAGGAGGGAACACTGAAGCTTTCTTT CASSEGGNTEAFF